This TCR beta chain was observed in a study of neoadjuvant anti-PD-1 for oral cavity cancer. Study at large: Before surgery, most patients got three to four biweekly 3 mg/kg nivolumab doses. Patients without progression got a fourth dose around day 43.

Deletions cut 0 bases from V and 5 bases from J, with 12 bases between. CDR3 size: 14 residues. Germline V lookup: CDR1 SGHRS, CDR2 YFSETQ. PBMC libraries mostly used 450 to 600 ng of input genomic DNA, with six replicates per sample. The assay was immunoSEQ multiplex PCR, and TCRdb's table has in-frame clones only and misses some. Of over 65,000 clones in the sample, less than 90% were seen once. Documented time point: after neoadjuvant nivolumab, at surgical resection. PBMCs were not maintained or expanded in culture before analysis. The TCR was taken from a person aged 40 to 85 with oral cavity squamous cell carcinoma. The chain uses TRBV5-1 and TRBJ2-7; D is unclear. The sequences come from PBMCs, collected after nivolumab (anti-PD-1) treatment. CDR3 sequence reads: CASSLDGILNEQYF. The CDR3 DNA reads TGCGCCAGCAGCTTGGATGGCATCTTAAACGAGCAGTACTTC. Filled out from reference TRBV5-1 and TRBJ2-7, the complete variable domain reads KAGVTQTPRYLIKTRGQQVTLSCSPISGHRSVSWYQQTPGQGLQFLFEYFSETQRNKGNFPGRFSGRQFSNSRSEMNVSTLELGDSALYLCASSLDGILNEQYFGPGTRLTVT.